This is a list of T cell receptor beta chains from one sample in a study of T cell responses to AZD1222 COVID-19 vaccine. Clones were sequenced by immunoSEQ multiplex PCR, and TCRdb holds only the in-frame ones, with some missing. The repertoire holds under 110,000 clones, about nine tenths seen once, with 1.3% in the top ten. The sequencing used peripheral blood, collected on day 0 of AZD1222 vaccination. Receptors originate from an adult in good health. The CDR3 runs from the conserved cysteine through the conserved F or W. A D gene is named only where the DNA matches it firmly. Clone size is stated in some rows and not others, as once, few, many or a class when expanded.

cdr3_nt: TGTGCCAGTAGTATGGGGGACAGCCTGAACACTGAAGCTTTCTTT
cdr3_aa: CASSMGDSLNTEAFF
j_call: TRBJ1-1
v_call: TRBV19
clone_size: NA
d_call: TRBD1

cdr3_nt: TGTGCCAGCAGCCAAGATGTCGCACAGGGAGGTAATGAGCAGTTCTTC
cdr3_aa: CASSQDVAQGGNEQFF
j_call: TRBJ2-1
v_call: TRBV4-2
clone_size: few
d_call: NA

cdr3_nt: TGTGCCAGCAGCTTCGTCGTTATGAACACTGAAGCTTTCTTT
cdr3_aa: CASSFVVMNTEAFF
j_call: TRBJ1-1
v_call: TRBV7-9
clone_size: NA
d_call: NA

cdr3_nt: TGCAGCGCACTTAAAGGGATCGGGGAGCTGTTTTTT
cdr3_aa: CSALKGIGELFF
j_call: TRBJ2-2
v_call: TRBV29-1
clone_size: NA
d_call: NA

cdr3_nt: TGCGCCAGCAGCTTGGCACTGCAGAACAATGAGCAGTTCTTC
cdr3_aa: CASSLALQNNEQFF
j_call: TRBJ2-1
v_call: TRBV5-1
clone_size: NA
d_call: NA

cdr3_nt: TGCGCCAGCAGCCACAGATTTACGGCAGAGGGAAGGACCGGGGAGCTGTTTTTT
cdr3_aa: CASSHRFTAEGRTGELFF
j_call: TRBJ2-2
v_call: TRBV4-1
clone_size: NA
d_call: NA

cdr3_nt: TGTGCCAGCAGCCTTAATACAGGGATGAACACTGAAGCTTTCTTT
cdr3_aa: CASSLNTGMNTEAFF
j_call: TRBJ1-1
v_call: TRBV6-5
clone_size: NA
d_call: NA

cdr3_nt: TGTGCCAGCAGCTCCCAAGTTAGCACCTATGGCTACACCTTC
cdr3_aa: CASSSQVSTYGYTF
j_call: TRBJ1-2
v_call: TRBV7-2
clone_size: NA
d_call: NA

cdr3_nt: TGTGCCAGCAGCCTCAGGGGGCGCCTGGACACTGAAGCTTTCTTT
cdr3_aa: CASSLRGRLDTEAFF
j_call: TRBJ1-1
v_call: TRBV6-5
clone_size: NA
d_call: TRBD1

cdr3_nt: TGTGCCAGCAGCTCAGAAGGGACTAGCTTGATGGGCCAAGAGACCCAGTACTTC
cdr3_aa: CASSSEGTSLMGQETQYF
j_call: TRBJ2-5
v_call: TRBV7-2
clone_size: NA
d_call: TRBD2

cdr3_nt: TGTGCTAGGGGCCTTTTGGGCAAAGGGCAAAAACTGTTTTTT
cdr3_aa: CARGLLGKGQKLFF
j_call: TRBJ1-4
v_call: TRBV12-5
clone_size: NA
d_call: NA

cdr3_nt: TGTGCCAGCAGGGCTGAGGGGGCAGGTTCACCCCTCCACTTT
cdr3_aa: CASRAEGAGSPLHF
j_call: TRBJ1-6
v_call: TRBV2
clone_size: few
d_call: TRBD1

cdr3_nt: TGTGCCAGCACCCCTAGGGTAGGAGTTGAAAAACTGTTTTTT
cdr3_aa: CASTPRVGVEKLFF
j_call: TRBJ1-4
v_call: TRBV2
clone_size: NA
d_call: NA

cdr3_nt: TGTGCCAGCAGCTTAAAGGAAGCTTTCTTT
cdr3_aa: CASSLKEAFF
j_call: TRBJ1-1
v_call: TRBV7-9
clone_size: NA
d_call: NA

cdr3_nt: TGTGCCAGCAGTTTAGAAGGGGGATATGAGGGTGAAGCTTTCTTT
cdr3_aa: CASSLEGGYEGEAFF
j_call: TRBJ1-1
v_call: TRBV28
clone_size: NA
d_call: NA

cdr3_nt: TGTGCCAGTACCACAGGGGGGAGCTCCTACAATGAGCAGTTCTTC
cdr3_aa: CASTTGGSSYNEQFF
j_call: TRBJ2-1
v_call: TRBV19
clone_size: NA
d_call: TRBD1

cdr3_nt: TGCGCCAGCAGTGAGTCCCCGAGGTTAACAGCCAAAAACATTCAGTACTTC
cdr3_aa: CASSESPRLTAKNIQYF
j_call: TRBJ2-4
v_call: TRBV10-2
clone_size: NA
d_call: NA

cdr3_nt: TGTGCCAGCAGTCAGACAGGGGGCAACCAGCCCCAGCATTTT
cdr3_aa: CASSQTGGNQPQHF
j_call: TRBJ1-5
v_call: TRBV28
clone_size: NA
d_call: TRBD1

cdr3_nt: TGTGCCAGCATGGGGACAGGGGCACCCCAGGCTTTCTTT
cdr3_aa: CASMGTGAPQAFF
j_call: TRBJ1-1
v_call: TRBV2
clone_size: few
d_call: TRBD1

cdr3_nt: TGTGCCAGCAGCTTACTGAGAAACAATTCACCCCTCCACTTT
cdr3_aa: CASSLLRNNSPLHF
j_call: TRBJ1-6
v_call: TRBV13
clone_size: NA
d_call: NA

cdr3_nt: TGTGCCAGTAGGGGCAGGGGGCCCACTGAAGCTTTCTTT
cdr3_aa: CASRGRGPTEAFF
j_call: TRBJ1-1
v_call: TRBV19
clone_size: NA
d_call: TRBD1

cdr3_nt: TGTGCCAGCAGCTTAACCGGTTGGGAAAAACTGTTTTTT
cdr3_aa: CASSLTGWEKLFF
j_call: TRBJ1-4
v_call: TRBV11-2
clone_size: NA
d_call: NA

cdr3_nt: TGCGCCAGCAGCCCCACGGGAGGGGGAGGCTACACCTTC
cdr3_aa: CASSPTGGGGYTF
j_call: TRBJ1-2
v_call: TRBV5-1
clone_size: NA
d_call: NA

cdr3_nt: TGTGCCAGCAGCCCAGACTACACTGAAGCTTTCTTT
cdr3_aa: CASSPDYTEAFF
j_call: TRBJ1-1
v_call: TRBV2
clone_size: NA
d_call: NA

cdr3_nt: TGTGCCAGCAGCTTAGCGCAGGTCGTCCCGGAGACCCAGTACTTC
cdr3_aa: CASSLAQVVPETQYF
j_call: TRBJ2-5
v_call: TRBV7-2
clone_size: NA
d_call: NA

cdr3_nt: TGTGCCACCAGCAGGAGTAGGGCTAACTATGGCTACACCTTC
cdr3_aa: CATSRSRANYGYTF
j_call: TRBJ1-2
v_call: TRBV15
clone_size: NA
d_call: NA

cdr3_nt: TGTGCCAGCAGCCCCCTTGGAATCAGGGCAGACCAAGAGACCCAGTACTTC
cdr3_aa: CASSPLGIRADQETQYF
j_call: TRBJ2-5
v_call: TRBV27
clone_size: NA
d_call: NA

cdr3_nt: TGTGCCAGTAGTACGGGGTTGCCCTACGAGCAGTACTTC
cdr3_aa: CASSTGLPYEQYF
j_call: TRBJ2-7
v_call: TRBV19
clone_size: NA
d_call: NA

cdr3_nt: TGTGCCAGCAGGTCTCTATCCTCAGGGGTCACTGAAGCTTTCTTT
cdr3_aa: CASRSLSSGVTEAFF
j_call: TRBJ1-1
v_call: TRBV27
clone_size: NA
d_call: NA

cdr3_nt: TGCGCCAGCAGAGACAGGGCTGGAAACACCATATATTTT
cdr3_aa: CASRDRAGNTIYF
j_call: TRBJ1-3
v_call: TRBV10-2
clone_size: once
d_call: TRBD1

cdr3_nt: TGCAGTGCTAGTTCGGGACAGGGTAATATCTTCGGAAACACCATATATTTT
cdr3_aa: CSASSGQGNIFGNTIYF
j_call: TRBJ1-3
v_call: TRBV20-1
clone_size: NA
d_call: TRBD1

cdr3_nt: TGTGCCAGCAGCTTAAGTCACTTTTACGAGCAGTACTTC
cdr3_aa: CASSLSHFYEQYF
j_call: TRBJ2-7
v_call: TRBV11-2
clone_size: NA
d_call: NA

cdr3_nt: TGTGCCAGCAGCTTGGACGGGTTGGACTATGGCTACACCTTC
cdr3_aa: CASSLDGLDYGYTF
j_call: TRBJ1-2
v_call: TRBV5-4
clone_size: NA
d_call: NA

cdr3_nt: TGTGCCAGCAGCTTTGTTACAGGGGACGAAAAACTGTTTTTT
cdr3_aa: CASSFVTGDEKLFF
j_call: TRBJ1-4
v_call: TRBV12-1
clone_size: NA
d_call: NA

cdr3_nt: TGTGCCAGCAGTGAAGCGGTAGGGACAGATGAAGCTTTCTTT
cdr3_aa: CASSEAVGTDEAFF
j_call: TRBJ1-1
v_call: TRBV2
clone_size: NA
d_call: TRBD1

cdr3_nt: TGTGCCAGCAGTCCCACAGGGATAGGGAACACCATATATTTT
cdr3_aa: CASSPTGIGNTIYF
j_call: TRBJ1-3
v_call: TRBV3-1/TRBV3-2
clone_size: NA
d_call: NA

cdr3_nt: TGTGCCAGCAGTAATGACAGGAACTATGGCTACACCTTC
cdr3_aa: CASSNDRNYGYTF
j_call: TRBJ1-2
v_call: TRBV5-4
clone_size: NA
d_call: NA

cdr3_nt: TGTGCCAGCGGGCCCGGACAGGGATCAGATACGCAGTATTTT
cdr3_aa: CASGPGQGSDTQYF
j_call: TRBJ2-3
v_call: TRBV5-6
clone_size: NA
d_call: TRBD1

cdr3_nt: TGTGCCAGCAGCTCGGGGGAACAGGGGAACTATGGCTACACCTTC
cdr3_aa: CASSSGEQGNYGYTF
j_call: TRBJ1-2
v_call: TRBV13
clone_size: NA
d_call: TRBD1

cdr3_nt: TGTGCCAGCAGCCCTCTCCGGGCAGGGATCAATGAGCAGTTCTTC
cdr3_aa: CASSPLRAGINEQFF
j_call: TRBJ2-1
v_call: TRBV3-1/TRBV3-2
clone_size: NA
d_call: NA

cdr3_nt: TGTGCCAGCAGTTTGAGGATGGCTAATGAAAAACTGTTTTTT
cdr3_aa: CASSLRMANEKLFF
j_call: TRBJ1-4
v_call: TRBV28
clone_size: NA
d_call: NA

cdr3_nt: TGTGCCAGCAGCGTAGCGGCAGGCGAATCCTACGAGCAGTACTTC
cdr3_aa: CASSVAAGESYEQYF
j_call: TRBJ2-7
v_call: TRBV9
clone_size: NA
d_call: NA

cdr3_nt: TGTGCCTGGGGTTTGTCCAGGGCAGAGATCACTGAAGCTTTCTTT
cdr3_aa: CAWGLSRAEITEAFF
j_call: TRBJ1-1
v_call: TRBV30
clone_size: NA
d_call: NA

cdr3_nt: TGTGCCAGCACCCACCCAACAGGGGGCGTCAGGGAGACCCAGTACTTC
cdr3_aa: CASTHPTGGVRETQYF
j_call: TRBJ2-5
v_call: TRBV5-5
clone_size: NA
d_call: TRBD1

cdr3_nt: TGCAGCGTTGGTGTGAACACTGAAGCTTTCTTT
cdr3_aa: CSVGVNTEAFF
j_call: TRBJ1-1
v_call: TRBV29-1
clone_size: NA
d_call: NA

cdr3_nt: TGTGCCATTTCGACGGGCGACTATGGCTACACCTTC
cdr3_aa: CAISTGDYGYTF
j_call: TRBJ1-2
v_call: TRBV10-3
clone_size: NA
d_call: NA

cdr3_nt: TGTGCCAGCAGCTTAAAAACAGGTGGTGACGAAGATACGCAGTATTTT
cdr3_aa: CASSLKTGGDEDTQYF
j_call: TRBJ2-3
v_call: TRBV13
clone_size: NA
d_call: NA

cdr3_nt: TGTGCCAGCAGCCCCGTGGGGGCCGGGGAGCTGTTTTTT
cdr3_aa: CASSPVGAGELFF
j_call: TRBJ2-2
v_call: TRBV7-3
clone_size: NA
d_call: NA

cdr3_nt: TGTGCCAGCAGCTGGAACGTCAGGGCGTTTTCTGAAGCTTTCTTT
cdr3_aa: CASSWNVRAFSEAFF
j_call: TRBJ1-1
v_call: TRBV5-5
clone_size: NA
d_call: NA

cdr3_nt: TGTGCCAGCAGCTTCCCGCAAGGGTCTAACTATGGCTACACCTTC
cdr3_aa: CASSFPQGSNYGYTF
j_call: TRBJ1-2
v_call: TRBV5-4
clone_size: NA
d_call: NA

cdr3_nt: TGTGCCAGCTCCACCGGACTAACTAACACCGGGGAGCTGTTTTTT
cdr3_aa: CASSTGLTNTGELFF
j_call: TRBJ2-2
v_call: TRBV27
clone_size: NA
d_call: NA